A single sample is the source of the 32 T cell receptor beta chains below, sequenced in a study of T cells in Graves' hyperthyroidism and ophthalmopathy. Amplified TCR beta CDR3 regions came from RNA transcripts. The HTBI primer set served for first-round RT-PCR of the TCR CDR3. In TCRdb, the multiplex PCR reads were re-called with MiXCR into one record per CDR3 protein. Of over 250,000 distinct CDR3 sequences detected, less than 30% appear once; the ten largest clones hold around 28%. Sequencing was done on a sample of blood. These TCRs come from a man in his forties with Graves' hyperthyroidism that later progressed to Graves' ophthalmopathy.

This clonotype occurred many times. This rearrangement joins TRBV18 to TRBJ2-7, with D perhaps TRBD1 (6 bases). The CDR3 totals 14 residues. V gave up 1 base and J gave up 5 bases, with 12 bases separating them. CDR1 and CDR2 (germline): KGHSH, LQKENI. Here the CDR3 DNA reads TGTGCCAGCTCACCACGCAGGGGTAGCCACGAGCAGTACTTC. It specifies CASSPRRGSHEQYF.

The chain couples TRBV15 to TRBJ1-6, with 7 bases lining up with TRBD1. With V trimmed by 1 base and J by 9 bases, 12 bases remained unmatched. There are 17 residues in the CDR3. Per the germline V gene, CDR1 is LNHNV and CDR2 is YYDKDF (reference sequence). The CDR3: CATSRGKGAGNGSPLHF. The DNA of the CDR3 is TGTGCCACCAGCAGAGGAAAGGGGGCGGGCAACGGTTCACCCCTCCACTTT.

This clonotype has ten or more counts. The CDR3 loop is CAWKVLNTGELFF. The CDR3 DNA follows: TGTGCCTGGAAAGTCCTGAACACCGGGGAGCTGTTTTTT. The V and J genes are TRBV30 and TRBJ2-2; D is unresolved. Trimming left V 4 bases short and J 1 base short, with 7 bases between. The CDR3 spans 13 residues. Per the germline V gene, CDR1 is GTSNPN and CDR2 is SVGIG (reference sequence).

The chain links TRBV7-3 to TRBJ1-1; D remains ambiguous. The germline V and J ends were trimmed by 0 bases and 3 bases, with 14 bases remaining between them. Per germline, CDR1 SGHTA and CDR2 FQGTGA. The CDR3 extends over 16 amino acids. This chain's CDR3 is CASSLTYAGRHTEAFF. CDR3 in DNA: TGTGCCAGCAGCTTAACGTATGCAGGACGTCACACTGAAGCTTTCTTT.

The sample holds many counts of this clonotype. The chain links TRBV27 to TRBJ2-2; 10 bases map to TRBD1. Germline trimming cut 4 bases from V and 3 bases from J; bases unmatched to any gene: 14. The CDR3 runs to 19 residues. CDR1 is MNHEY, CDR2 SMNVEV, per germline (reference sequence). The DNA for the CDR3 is TGTGCCAGCAGTTCGAACCGGGACAGGGGTCTCTATTACACCGGGGAGCTGTTTTTT. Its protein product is CASSSNRDRGLYYTGELFF.

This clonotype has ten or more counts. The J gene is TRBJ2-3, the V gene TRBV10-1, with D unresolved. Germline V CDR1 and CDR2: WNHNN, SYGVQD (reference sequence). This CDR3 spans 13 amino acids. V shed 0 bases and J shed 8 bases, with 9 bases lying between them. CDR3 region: CASSESKEGTQYF. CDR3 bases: TGCGCCAGCAGTGAGTCAAAGGAAGGTACGCAGTATTTT.

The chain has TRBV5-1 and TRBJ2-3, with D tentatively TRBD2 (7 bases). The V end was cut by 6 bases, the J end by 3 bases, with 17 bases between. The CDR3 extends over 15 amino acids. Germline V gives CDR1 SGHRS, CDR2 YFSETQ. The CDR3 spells CASTPRGARTDTQYF. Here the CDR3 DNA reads TGCGCCAGCACCCCACGGGGGGCGCGGACAGATACGCAGTATTTT.

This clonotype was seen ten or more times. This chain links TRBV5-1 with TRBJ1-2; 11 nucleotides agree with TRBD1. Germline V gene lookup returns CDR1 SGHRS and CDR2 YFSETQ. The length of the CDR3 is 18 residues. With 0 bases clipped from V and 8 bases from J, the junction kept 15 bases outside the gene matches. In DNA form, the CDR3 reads TGCGCCAGCAGCTTGGTGGGAGACCCGGACAGGGGGCTCTTGGGCTACACCTTC. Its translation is CASSLVGDPDRGLLGYTF.

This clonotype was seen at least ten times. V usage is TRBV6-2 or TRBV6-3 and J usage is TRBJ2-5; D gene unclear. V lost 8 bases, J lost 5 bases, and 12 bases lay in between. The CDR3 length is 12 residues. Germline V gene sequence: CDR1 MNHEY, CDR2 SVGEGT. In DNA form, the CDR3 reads TGTGCCAGCGGAGTTCTCCCTGAGACCCAGTACTTC. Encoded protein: CASGVLPETQYF.

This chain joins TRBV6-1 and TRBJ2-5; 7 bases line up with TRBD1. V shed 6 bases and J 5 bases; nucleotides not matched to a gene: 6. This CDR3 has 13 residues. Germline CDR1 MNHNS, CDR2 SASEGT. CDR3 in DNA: TGTGCCAGCAGCCGACCCAGGGGGGAGACCCAGTACTTC. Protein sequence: CASSRPRGETQYF.

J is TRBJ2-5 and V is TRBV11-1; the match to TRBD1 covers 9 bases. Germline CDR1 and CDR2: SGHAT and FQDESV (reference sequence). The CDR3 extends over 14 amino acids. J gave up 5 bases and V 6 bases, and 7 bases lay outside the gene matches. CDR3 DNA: TGTGCCAGCAGGGACAGGGGCGCTGGGGAGACCCAGTACTTC. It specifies CASRDRGAGETQYF.

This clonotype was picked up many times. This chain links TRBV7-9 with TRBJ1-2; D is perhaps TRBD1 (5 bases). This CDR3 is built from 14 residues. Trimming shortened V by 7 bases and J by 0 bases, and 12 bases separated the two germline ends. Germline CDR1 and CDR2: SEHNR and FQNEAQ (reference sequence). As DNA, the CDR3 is TGTGCCAGCATCGCCTGGACATCTAACTATGGCTACACCTTC. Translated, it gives CASIAWTSNYGYTF.

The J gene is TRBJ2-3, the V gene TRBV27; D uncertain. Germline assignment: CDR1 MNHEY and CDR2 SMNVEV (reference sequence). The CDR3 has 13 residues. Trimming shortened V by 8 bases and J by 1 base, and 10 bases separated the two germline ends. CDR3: CASGGTRTDTQYF. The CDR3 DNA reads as TGTGCCAGCGGCGGCACCCGCACAGATACGCAGTATTTT.

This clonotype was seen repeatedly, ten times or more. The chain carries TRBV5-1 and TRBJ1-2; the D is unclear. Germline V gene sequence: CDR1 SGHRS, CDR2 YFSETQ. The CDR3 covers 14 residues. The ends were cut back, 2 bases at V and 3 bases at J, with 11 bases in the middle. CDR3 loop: CASSFMTGDYGYTF. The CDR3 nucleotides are TGCGCCAGCAGCTTCATGACCGGGGACTATGGCTACACCTTC. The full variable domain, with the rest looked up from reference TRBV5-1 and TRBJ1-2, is KAGVTQTPRYLIKTRGQQVTLSCSPISGHRSVSWYQQTPGQGLQFLFEYFSETQRNKGNFPGRFSGRQFSNSRSEMNVSTLELGDSALYLCASSFMTGDYGYTFGSGTRLTVV.

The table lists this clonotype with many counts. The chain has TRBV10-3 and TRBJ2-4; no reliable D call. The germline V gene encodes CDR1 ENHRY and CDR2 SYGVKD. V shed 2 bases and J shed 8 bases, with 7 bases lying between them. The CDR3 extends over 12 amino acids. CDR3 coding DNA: TGTGCCATCAGTGAGGGCTCGGACATTCAGTACTTC. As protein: CAISEGSDIQYF.

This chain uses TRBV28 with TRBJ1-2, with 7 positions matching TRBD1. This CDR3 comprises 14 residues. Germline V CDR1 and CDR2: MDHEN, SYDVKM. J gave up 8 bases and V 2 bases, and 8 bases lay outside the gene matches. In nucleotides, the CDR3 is TGTGCCAGCAGTTTAAGGGTCAGGGGGAAAGGCTACACCTTC. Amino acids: CASSLRVRGKGYTF.

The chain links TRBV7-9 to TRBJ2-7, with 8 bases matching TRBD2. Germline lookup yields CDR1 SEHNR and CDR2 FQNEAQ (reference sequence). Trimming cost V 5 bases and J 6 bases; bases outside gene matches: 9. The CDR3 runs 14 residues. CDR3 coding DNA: TGTGCCAGCAGCCCGGGAGCGGGAGTCCGCGAGCAGTACTTC. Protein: CASSPGAGVREQYF.

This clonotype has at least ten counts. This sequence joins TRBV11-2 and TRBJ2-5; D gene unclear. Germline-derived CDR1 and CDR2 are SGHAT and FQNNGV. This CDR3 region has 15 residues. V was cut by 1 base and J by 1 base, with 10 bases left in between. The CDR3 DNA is TGTGCCAGCAGCTTAGCGGTCCGTTCCCAAGAGACCCAGTACTTC. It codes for CASSLAVRSQETQYF.

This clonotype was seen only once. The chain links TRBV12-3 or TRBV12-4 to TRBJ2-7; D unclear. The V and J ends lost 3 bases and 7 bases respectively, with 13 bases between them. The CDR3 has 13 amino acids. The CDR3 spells CASSFGQLGEQYF. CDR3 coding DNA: TGTGCCAGCAGTTTCGGGCAGCTTGGAGAGCAGTACTTC.

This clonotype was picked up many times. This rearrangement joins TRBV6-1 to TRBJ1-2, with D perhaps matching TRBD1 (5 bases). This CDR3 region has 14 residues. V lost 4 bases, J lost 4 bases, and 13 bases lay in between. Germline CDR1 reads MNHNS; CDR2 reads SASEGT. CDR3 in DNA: TGTGCCAGCAGTGGGGGGGTAGAGTTCTATGGCTACACCTTC. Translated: CASSGGVEFYGYTF.

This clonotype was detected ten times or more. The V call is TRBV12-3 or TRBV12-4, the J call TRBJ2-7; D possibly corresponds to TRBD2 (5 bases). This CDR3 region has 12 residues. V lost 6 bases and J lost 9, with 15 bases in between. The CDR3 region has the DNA TGTGCCAGCAGAAAAACTAGTGACGTGCAGTACTTC. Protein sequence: CASRKTSDVQYF.

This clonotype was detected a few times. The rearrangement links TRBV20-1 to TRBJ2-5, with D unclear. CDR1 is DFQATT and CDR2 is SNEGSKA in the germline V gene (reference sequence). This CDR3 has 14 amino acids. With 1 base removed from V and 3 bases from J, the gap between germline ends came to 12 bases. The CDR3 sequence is CSARVSGLKETQYF. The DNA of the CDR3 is TGCAGTGCTAGAGTGTCGGGCTTAAAAGAGACCCAGTACTTC.

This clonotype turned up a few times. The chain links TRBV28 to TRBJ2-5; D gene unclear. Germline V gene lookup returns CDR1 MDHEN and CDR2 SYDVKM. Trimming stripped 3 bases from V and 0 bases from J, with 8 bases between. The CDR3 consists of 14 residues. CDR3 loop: CASSFSPYQETQYF. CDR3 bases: TGTGCCAGCAGTTTCTCCCCGTACCAAGAGACCCAGTACTTC.

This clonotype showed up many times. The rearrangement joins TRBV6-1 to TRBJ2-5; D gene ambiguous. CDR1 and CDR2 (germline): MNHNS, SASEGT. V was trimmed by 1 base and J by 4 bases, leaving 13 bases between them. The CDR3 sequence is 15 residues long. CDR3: CASSEDIIGRETQYF. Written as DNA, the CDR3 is TGTGCCAGCAGTGAAGACATAATAGGCAGAGAGACCCAGTACTTC.

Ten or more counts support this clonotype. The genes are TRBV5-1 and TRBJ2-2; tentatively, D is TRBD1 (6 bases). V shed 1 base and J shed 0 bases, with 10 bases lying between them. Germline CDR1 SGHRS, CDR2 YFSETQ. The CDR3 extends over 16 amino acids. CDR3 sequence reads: CASSLLSGANTGELFF. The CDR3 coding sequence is TGCGCCAGCAGCTTGTTGTCAGGGGCGAACACCGGGGAGCTGTTTTTT.

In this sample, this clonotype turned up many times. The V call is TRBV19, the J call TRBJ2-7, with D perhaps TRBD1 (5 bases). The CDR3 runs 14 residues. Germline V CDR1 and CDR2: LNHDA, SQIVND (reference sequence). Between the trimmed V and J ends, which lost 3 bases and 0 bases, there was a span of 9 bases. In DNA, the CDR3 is TGTGCCAGTAGTATTAGCAGGGTCTCCTACGAGCAGTACTTC. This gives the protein CASSISRVSYEQYF.

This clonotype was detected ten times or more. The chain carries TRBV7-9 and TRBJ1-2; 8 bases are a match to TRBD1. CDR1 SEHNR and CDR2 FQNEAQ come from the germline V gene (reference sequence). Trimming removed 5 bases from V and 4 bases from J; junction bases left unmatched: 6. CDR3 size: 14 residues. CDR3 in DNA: TGTGCCAGCAGCCGTTATGACAGGGGCTATGGCTACACCTTC. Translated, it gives CASSRYDRGYGYTF.

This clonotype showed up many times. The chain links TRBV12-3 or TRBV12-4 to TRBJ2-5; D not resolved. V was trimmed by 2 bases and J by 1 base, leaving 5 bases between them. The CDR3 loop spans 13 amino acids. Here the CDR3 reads CASSLSSQETQYF. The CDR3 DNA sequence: TGTGCCAGCAGTTTATCATCCCAAGAGACCCAGTACTTC.

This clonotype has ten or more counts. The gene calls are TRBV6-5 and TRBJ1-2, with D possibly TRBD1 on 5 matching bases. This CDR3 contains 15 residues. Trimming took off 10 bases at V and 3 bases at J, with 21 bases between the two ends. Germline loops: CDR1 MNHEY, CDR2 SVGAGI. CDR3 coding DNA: TGTGCCACAGCAAAGGGGCCTCGGAGGGACTATGGCTACACCTTC. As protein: CATAKGPRRDYGYTF.

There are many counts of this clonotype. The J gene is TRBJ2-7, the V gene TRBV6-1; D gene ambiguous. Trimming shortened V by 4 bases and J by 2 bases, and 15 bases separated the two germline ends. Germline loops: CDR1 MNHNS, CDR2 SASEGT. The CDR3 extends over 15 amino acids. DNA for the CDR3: TGTGCCAGCAGTGCCGGCCCTGCAGCCACCTACGAGCAGTACTTC. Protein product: CASSAGPAATYEQYF.

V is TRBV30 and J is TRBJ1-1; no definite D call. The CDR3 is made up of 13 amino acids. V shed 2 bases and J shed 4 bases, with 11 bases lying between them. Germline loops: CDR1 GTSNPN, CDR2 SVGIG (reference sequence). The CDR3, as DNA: TGTGCCTGGAGTCTCTTTTCGGGCACTGAAGCTTTCTTT. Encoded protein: CAWSLFSGTEAFF.

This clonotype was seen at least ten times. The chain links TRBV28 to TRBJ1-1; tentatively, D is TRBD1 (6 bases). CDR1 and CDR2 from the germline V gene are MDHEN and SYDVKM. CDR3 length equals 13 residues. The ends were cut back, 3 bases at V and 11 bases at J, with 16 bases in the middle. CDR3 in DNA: TGTGCCAGCAGTTTTCCAGGGGTAGCTTACGCTTTCTTT. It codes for CASSFPGVAYAFF.